This T cell receptor beta chain was observed in a study of technical replicates of blood from several donors. Assay used: immunoSEQ multiplex PCR; TCRdb lists only in-frame clones, some missing. Altogether more than 80,000 clones are present, 96% being singletons, with the ten largest covering approximately 0.3%. V lost 1 base and J 3 bases, leaving 5 bases between the germline ends. This CDR3 is built from 12 residues. CDR1 is GTSNPN and CDR2 is SVGIG in the germline V gene (reference sequence). The sequence was obtained from a human donor in good health. J is TRBJ2-3 and V is TRBV30; D is unresolved. Sequencing used T cells isolated from PBMCs. For the CDR3, the DNA is TGTGCCTGGAGTGGGCAAACAGATACGCAGTATTTT. This encodes CAWSGQTDTQYF.